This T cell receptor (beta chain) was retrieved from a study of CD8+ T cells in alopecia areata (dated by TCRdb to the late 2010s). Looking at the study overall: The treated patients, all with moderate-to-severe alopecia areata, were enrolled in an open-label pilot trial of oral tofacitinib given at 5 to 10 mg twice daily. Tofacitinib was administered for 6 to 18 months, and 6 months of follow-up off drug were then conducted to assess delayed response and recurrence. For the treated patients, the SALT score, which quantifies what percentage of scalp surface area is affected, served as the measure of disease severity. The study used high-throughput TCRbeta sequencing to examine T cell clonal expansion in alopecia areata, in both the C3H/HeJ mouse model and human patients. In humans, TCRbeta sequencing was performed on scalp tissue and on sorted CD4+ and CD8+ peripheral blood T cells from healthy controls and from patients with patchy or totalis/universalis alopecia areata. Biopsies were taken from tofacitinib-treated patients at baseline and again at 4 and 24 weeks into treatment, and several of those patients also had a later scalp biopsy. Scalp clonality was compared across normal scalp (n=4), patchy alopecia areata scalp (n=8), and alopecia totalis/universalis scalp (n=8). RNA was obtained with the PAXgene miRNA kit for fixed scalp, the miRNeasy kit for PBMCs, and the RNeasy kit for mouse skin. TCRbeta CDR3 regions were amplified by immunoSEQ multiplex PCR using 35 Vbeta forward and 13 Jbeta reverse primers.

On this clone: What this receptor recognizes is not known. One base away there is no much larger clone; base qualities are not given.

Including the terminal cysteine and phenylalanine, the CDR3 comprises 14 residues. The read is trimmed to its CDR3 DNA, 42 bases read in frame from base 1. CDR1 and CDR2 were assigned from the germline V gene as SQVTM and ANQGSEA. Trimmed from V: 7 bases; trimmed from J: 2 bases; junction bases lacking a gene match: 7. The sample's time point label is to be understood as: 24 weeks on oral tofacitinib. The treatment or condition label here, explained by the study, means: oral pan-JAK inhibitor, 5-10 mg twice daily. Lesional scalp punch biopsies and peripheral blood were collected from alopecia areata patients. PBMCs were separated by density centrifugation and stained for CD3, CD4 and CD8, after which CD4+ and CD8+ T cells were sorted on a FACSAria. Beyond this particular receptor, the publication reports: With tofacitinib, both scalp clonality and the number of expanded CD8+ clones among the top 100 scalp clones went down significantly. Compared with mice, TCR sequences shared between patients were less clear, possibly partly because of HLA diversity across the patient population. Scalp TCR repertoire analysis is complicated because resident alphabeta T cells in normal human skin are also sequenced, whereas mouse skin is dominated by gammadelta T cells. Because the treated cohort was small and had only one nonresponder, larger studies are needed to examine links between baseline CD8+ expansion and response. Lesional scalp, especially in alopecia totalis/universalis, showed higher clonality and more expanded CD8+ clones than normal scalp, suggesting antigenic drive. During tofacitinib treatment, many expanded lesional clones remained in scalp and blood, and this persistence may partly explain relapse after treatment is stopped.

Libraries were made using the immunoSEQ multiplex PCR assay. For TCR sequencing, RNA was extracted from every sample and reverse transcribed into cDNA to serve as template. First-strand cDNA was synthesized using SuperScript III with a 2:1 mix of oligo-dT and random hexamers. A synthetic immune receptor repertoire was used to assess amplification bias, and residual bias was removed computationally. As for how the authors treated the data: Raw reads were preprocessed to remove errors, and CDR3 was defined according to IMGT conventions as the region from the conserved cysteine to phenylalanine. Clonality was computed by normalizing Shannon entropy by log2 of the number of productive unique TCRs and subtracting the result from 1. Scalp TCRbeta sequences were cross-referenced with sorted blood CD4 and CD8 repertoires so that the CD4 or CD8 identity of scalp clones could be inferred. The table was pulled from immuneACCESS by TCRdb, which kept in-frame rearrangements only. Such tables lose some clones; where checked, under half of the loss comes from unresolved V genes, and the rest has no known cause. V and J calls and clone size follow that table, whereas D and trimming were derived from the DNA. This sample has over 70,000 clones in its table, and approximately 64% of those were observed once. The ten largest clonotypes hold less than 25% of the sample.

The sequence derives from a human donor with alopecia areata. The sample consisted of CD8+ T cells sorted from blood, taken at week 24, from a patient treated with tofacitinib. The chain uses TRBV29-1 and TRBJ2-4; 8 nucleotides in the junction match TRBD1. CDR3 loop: CSAGGQGSKNIQYF. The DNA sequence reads TGCAGCGCCGGCGGACAGGGTTCCAAAAACATTCAGTACTTC.